The 13 T cell receptor beta chains listed next were all sequenced from one sample in a study of technical replicates of blood from a handful of donors. Assay: immunoSEQ multiplex PCR; the TCRdb copy retains only in-frame clones and omits some. This sample has tens of thousands of clones; approximately 90% occur once, and the top ten carry about 0.27%. Sequencing was carried out using T cells isolated from PBMCs. The receptors here all came from a human donor in good health.

The V call is TRBV7-9, the J call TRBJ2-7; D possibly corresponds to TRBD2 (5 bases). Trimming left V 4 bases short and J 5 bases short, with 12 bases between. This CDR3 region has 13 residues. CDR1 and CDR2 from the germline V gene are SEHNR and FQNEAQ (reference sequence). CDR3 coding DNA: TGTGCCAGCAGCTCCTCGGGGAACGACGAGCAGTACTTC. Its translation is CASSSSGNDEQYF.

V is TRBV28 and J is TRBJ1-5, with D unclear. The CDR3 extends over 13 amino acids. Trimming shortened V by 4 bases and J by 6 bases, and 10 bases separated the two germline ends. The germline V gene has CDR1 MDHEN and CDR2 SYDVKM. The CDR3 region is CASSSGYVQPQHF. The CDR3 DNA reads as TGTGCCAGCAGTTCAGGTTACGTTCAGCCCCAGCATTTT.

V usage is TRBV5-6 and J usage is TRBJ2-7, with a weak D call TRBD2 (6 bases). The CDR3 is made up of 14 amino acids. The germline gives CDR1 SGHDT, CDR2 YYEEEE. Deletions cut 0 bases from V and 7 bases from J, with 14 bases between. The CDR3 DNA sequence: TGTGCCAGCAGCTTGGGGGGGGATACCTGGGAGCAGTACTTC. Protein sequence: CASSLGGDTWEQYF.

The CDR3 DNA sequence: TGTGCCAGCGCGACAGGTGAGCCCTACGAGCAGTACTTC. As protein: CASATGEPYEQYF. V usage is TRBV28 and J usage is TRBJ2-7, with TRBD1 as a possible D gene (6 bases). The V end was cut by 8 bases, the J end by 2 bases, with 13 bases between. CDR3 length equals 13 residues. Per germline, CDR1 MDHEN and CDR2 SYDVKM.

The CDR3 nucleotides are TGCGCCAGCAGCCAAGCCGGGAGCGATCAGCCCCAGCATTTT. It specifies CASSQAGSDQPQHF. The chain joins TRBV4-1 to TRBJ1-5; unclear D gene. Germline lookup yields CDR1 MGHRA and CDR2 YSYEKL. V was trimmed by 1 base and J by 5 bases, leaving 9 bases between them. The CDR3 is made up of 14 amino acids.

The chain links TRBV5-1 to TRBJ2-2, with 8 bases aligning to TRBD1. The germline CDR1 and CDR2 sequences are SGHRS and YFSETQ. The CDR3 spans 13 residues. V lost 4 bases and J lost 6; bases outside the gene matches: 2. This CDR3 reads CASSPTGAGELFF. The CDR3, as DNA: TGCGCCAGCAGCCCGACAGGGGCCGGGGAGCTGTTTTTT.

V gene TRBV5-4 combines with J gene TRBJ2-6; tentative D call: TRBD1 (5 bases). Germline CDR1 reads SGHNT; CDR2 reads YYREEE (reference sequence). Trimming pared 7 bases from V and 1 base from J, leaving 15 bases between. CDR3 size: 16 residues. The CDR3 reads CASQLGRLSGANVLTF. The CDR3 bases are TGTGCCAGCCAGCTGGGGCGGCTATCTGGGGCCAACGTCCTGACTTTC.

The chain combines TRBV5-1 with TRBJ2-7, with 8 nucleotides matching TRBD1. Germline CDR1 is SGHRS and CDR2 is YFSETQ. The CDR3 sequence is 16 residues long. The V and J ends lost 0 bases and 5 bases, in that order; junction bases with no gene match: 10. CDR3: CASSLAPRTGPHEQYF. Here the CDR3 DNA reads TGCGCCAGCAGCTTGGCCCCACGGACAGGGCCCCACGAGCAGTACTTC.

V usage is TRBV11-3 and J usage is TRBJ2-2; 9 bases line up with TRBD2. Germline assignment: CDR1 SGHNT and CDR2 YENEEA. The V segment lost 3 bases and the J segment 1 base; nucleotides outside the gene matches: 6. This CDR3 has 17 residues. This CDR3 reads CASSFPAGGRNTGELFF. The DNA for the CDR3 is TGTGCCAGCAGCTTCCCAGCGGGGGGCCGGAACACCGGGGAGCTGTTTTTT.

The chain couples TRBV7-8 to TRBJ2-2, with 11 positions matching TRBD2. Germline V gives CDR1 SGHVS, CDR2 FQNEAQ. The CDR3 has 18 amino acids. The J segment lost 0 bases and the V segment lost 6 bases, leaving 9 bases of the junction unmatched. The CDR3 sequence: CASRLGLAGGPNTGELFF. CDR3 DNA sequence: TGTGCCAGCAGATTGGGGCTAGCGGGGGGTCCGAACACCGGGGAGCTGTTTTTT.

This sequence joins TRBV13 and TRBJ2-2; D is perhaps TRBD2 (6 bases). The CDR3 sequence is 15 residues long. Germline V lookup: CDR1 PRHDT, CDR2 FYEKMQ (reference sequence). Trimming pared 5 bases from V and 4 bases from J, leaving 14 bases between. The CDR3 sequence: CASSPPGEVTGELFF. The CDR3, as DNA: TGTGCCAGCAGCCCCCCCGGGGAGGTCACCGGGGAGCTGTTTTTT. Using reference TRBV13 and TRBJ2-2 for the parts outside the CDR3, the full variable domain is AAGVIQSPRHLIKEKRETATLKCYPIPRHDTVYWYQQGPGQDPQFLISFYEKMQSDKGSIPDRFSAQQFSDYHSELNMSSLELGDSALYFCASSPPGEVTGELFFGEGSRLTVL.

V usage is TRBV30 and J usage is TRBJ2-1; D possibly corresponds to TRBD1 (5 bases). The CDR3 contains 14 residues. Germline CDR1 reads GTSNPN; CDR2 reads SVGIG (reference sequence). The V and J ends lost 1 base and 0 bases respectively, with 7 bases between them. The CDR3 sequence is CAWSGQSSYNEQFF. The CDR3 nucleotides are TGTGCCTGGAGTGGACAGAGCTCCTACAATGAGCAGTTCTTC.

This clone was seen just once. J is TRBJ2-1 and V is TRBV10-2, with TRBD2 matching over 10 bases. Per the germline V gene, CDR1 is WSHSY and CDR2 is SAAADI. There are 14 residues in the CDR3. V gave up 10 bases and J gave up 6 bases; unmatched junction bases: 9. CDR3 region: CATSGTSAFNEQFF. The DNA of the CDR3 is TGCGCCACCTCCGGGACTAGCGCCTTCAATGAGCAGTTCTTC.